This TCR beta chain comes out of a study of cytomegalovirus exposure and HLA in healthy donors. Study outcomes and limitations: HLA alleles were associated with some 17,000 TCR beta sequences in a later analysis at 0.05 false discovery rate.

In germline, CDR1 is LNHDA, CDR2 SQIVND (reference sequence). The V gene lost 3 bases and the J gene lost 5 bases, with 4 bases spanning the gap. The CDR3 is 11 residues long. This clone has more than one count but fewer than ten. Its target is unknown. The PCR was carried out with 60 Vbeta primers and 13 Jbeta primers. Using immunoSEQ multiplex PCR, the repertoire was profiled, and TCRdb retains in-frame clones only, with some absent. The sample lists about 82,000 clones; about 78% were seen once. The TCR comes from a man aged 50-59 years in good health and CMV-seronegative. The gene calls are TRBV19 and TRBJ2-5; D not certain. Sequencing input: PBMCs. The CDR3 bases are TGTGCCAGTAGTATCATGGAGACCCAGTACTTC. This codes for CASSIMETQYF.